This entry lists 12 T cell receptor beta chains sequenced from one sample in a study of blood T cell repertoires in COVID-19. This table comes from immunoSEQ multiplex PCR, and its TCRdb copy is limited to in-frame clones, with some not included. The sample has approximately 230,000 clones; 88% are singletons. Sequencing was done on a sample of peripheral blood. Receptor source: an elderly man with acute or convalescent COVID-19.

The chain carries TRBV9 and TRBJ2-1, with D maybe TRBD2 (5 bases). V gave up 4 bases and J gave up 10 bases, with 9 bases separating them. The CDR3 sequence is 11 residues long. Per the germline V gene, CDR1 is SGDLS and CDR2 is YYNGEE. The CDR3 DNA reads TGTGCCAGCAGCCCCGGGGTGGAGCAGTTCTTC. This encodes CASSPGVEQFF.

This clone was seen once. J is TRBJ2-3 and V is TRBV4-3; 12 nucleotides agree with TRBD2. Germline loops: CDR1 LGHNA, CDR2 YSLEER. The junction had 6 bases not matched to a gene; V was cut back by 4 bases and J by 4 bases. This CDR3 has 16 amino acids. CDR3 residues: CASSLGLAGLADTQYF. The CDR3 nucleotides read TGCGCCAGCAGCCTAGGACTAGCGGGGCTCGCAGATACGCAGTATTTT.

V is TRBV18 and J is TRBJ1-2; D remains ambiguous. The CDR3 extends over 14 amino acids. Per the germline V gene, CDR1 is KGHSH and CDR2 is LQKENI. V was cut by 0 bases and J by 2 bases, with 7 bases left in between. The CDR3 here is CASSPPALNYGYTF. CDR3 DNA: TGTGCCAGCTCACCACCGGCCCTGAACTATGGCTACACCTTC.

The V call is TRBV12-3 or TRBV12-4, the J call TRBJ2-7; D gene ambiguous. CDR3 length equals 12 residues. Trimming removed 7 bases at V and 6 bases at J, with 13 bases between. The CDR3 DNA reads TGTGCCAGCAACTCCCCTCCGGGCGAGCAGTACTTC. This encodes CASNSPPGEQYF.

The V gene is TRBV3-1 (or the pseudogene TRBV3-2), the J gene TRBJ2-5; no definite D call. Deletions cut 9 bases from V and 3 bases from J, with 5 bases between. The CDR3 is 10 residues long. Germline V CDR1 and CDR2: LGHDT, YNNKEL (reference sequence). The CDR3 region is CASGEETQYF. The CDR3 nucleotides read TGTGCCAGTGGAGAAGAGACCCAGTACTTC.

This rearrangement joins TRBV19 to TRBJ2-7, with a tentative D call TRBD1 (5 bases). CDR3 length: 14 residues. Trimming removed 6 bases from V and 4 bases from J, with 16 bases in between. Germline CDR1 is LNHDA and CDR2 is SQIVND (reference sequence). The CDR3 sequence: CASSRIDSTYEQYF. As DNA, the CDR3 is TGTGCCAGTAGCAGAATAGACAGTACTTACGAGCAGTACTTC.

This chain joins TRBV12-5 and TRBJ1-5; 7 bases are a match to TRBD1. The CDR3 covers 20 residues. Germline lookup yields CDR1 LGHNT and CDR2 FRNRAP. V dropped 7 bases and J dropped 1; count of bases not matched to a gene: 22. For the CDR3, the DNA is TGTGCTAGTGCCCCGGGATTCGCAGGGGGGCCATCCTTCAGCAATCAGCCCCAGCATTTT. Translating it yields CASAPGFAGGPSFSNQPQHF.

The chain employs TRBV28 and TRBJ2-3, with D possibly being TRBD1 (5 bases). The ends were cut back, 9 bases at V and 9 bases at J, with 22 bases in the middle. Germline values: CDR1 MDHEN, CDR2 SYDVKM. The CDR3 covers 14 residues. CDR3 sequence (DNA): TGTGCCAGTCGGACACCACGGATCCCCGACACGCAGTATTTT. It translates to CASRTPRIPDTQYF.

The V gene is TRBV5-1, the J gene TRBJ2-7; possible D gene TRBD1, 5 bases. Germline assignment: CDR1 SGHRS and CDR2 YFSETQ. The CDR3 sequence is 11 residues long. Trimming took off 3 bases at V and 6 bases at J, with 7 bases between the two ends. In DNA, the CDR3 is TGCGCCAGCAGCTCTAGGGGCGAGCAGTACTTC. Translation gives CASSSRGEQYF.

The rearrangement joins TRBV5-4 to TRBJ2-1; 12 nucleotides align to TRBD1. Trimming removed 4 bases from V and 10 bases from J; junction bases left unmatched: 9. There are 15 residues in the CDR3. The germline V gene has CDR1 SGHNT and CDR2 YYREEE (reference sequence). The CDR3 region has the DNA TGTGCCAGCAGCGTTCCGGGACAGGGGGCGAGGGAGCAGTTCTTC. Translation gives CASSVPGQGAREQFF.

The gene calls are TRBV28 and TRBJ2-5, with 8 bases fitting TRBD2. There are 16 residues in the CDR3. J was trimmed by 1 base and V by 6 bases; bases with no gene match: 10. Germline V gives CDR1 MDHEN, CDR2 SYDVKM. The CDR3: CASRSTYLAGQETQYF. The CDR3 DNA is TGTGCCAGCAGGTCCACCTATCTAGCGGGCCAAGAGACCCAGTACTTC.

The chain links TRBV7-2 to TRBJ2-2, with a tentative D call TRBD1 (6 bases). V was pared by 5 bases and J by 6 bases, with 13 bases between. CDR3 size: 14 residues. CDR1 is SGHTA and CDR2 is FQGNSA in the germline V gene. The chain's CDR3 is CASSPDRRAGELFF. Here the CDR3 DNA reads TGTGCCAGCAGCCCTGACAGGCGGGCCGGGGAGCTGTTTTTT.